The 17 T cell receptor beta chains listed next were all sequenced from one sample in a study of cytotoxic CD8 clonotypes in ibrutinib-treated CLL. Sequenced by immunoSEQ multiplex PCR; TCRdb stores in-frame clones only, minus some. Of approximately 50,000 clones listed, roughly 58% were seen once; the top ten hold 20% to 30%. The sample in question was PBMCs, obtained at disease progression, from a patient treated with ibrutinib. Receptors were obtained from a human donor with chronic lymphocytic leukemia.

The CDR3 region is CASSLTGEVYNSPLHF. The CDR3 region has the DNA TGTGCCAGCAGCCTGACAGGGGAGGTTTATAATTCACCCCTCCACTTT. V usage is TRBV6-6 and J usage is TRBJ1-6; 8 nucleotides match TRBD1. Germline-derived CDR1 and CDR2 are MNHNY and SVGAGI (reference sequence). The CDR3 totals 16 residues. J was trimmed by 4 bases and V by 6 bases; bases with no gene match: 8.

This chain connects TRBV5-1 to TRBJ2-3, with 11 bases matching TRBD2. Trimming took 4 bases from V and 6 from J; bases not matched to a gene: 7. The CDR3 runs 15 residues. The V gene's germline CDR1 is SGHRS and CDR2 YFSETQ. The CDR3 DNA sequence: TGCGCCAGCAGCCTACTAGCGGGAGTAGGTGATACGCAGTATTTT. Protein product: CASSLLAGVGDTQYF. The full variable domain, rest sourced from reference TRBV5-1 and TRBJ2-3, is KAGVTQTPRYLIKTRGQQVTLSCSPISGHRSVSWYQQTPGQGLQFLFEYFSETQRNKGNFPGRFSGRQFSNSRSEMNVSTLELGDSALYLCASSLLAGVGDTQYFGPGTRLTVL.

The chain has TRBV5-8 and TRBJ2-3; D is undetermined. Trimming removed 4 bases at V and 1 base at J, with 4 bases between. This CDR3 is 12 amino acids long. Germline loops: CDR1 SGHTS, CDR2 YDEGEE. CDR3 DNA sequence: TGTGCCAGCAGCCGCCGCACAGATACGCAGTATTTT. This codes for CASSRRTDTQYF.

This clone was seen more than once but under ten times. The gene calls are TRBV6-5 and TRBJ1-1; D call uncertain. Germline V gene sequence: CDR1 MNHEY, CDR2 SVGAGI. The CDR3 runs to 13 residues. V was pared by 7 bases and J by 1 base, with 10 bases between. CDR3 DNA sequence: TGTGCCAGCACCCAACACGGGAACACTGAAGCTTTCTTT. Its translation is CASTQHGNTEAFF.

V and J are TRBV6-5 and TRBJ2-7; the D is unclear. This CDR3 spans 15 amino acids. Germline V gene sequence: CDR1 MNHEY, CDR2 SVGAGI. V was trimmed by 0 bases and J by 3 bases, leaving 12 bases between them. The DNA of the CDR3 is TGTGCCAGCAGTTACTCGTGGCGCCCGGTCTACGAGCAGTACTTC. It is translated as CASSYSWRPVYEQYF.

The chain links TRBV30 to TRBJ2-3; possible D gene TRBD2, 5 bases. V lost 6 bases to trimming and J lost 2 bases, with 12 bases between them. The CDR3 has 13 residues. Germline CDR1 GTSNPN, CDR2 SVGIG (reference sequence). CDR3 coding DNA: TGTGCCTGCAAGGCGCGGGCCACAGATACGCAGTATTTT. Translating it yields CACKARATDTQYF.

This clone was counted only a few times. The CDR3 loop reads CASSQGTVTLRHEAFF. In DNA, the CDR3 is TGCGCCAGCAGCCAGGGGACCGTCACCCTCCGCCATGAAGCTTTCTTT. V and J are TRBV5-1 and TRBJ1-1, with a tentative D call TRBD1 (6 bases). CDR1 is SGHRS, CDR2 YFSETQ, per germline. Trimming took off 4 bases at V and 7 bases at J, with 23 bases between the two ends. This CDR3 region has 16 residues.

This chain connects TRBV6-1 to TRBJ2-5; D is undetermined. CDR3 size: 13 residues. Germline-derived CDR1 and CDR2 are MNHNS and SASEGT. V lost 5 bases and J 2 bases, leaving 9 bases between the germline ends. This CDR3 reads CASSPTQQETQYF. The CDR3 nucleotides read TGTGCCAGCAGTCCTACCCAGCAAGAGACCCAGTACTTC.

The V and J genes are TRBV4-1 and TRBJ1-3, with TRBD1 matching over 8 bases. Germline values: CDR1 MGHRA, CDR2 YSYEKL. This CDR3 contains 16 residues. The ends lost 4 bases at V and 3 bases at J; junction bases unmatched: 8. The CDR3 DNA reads TGCGCCAGCAGCCTCGATGACAGGGGTCATGGAAACACCATATATTTT. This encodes CASSLDDRGHGNTIYF.

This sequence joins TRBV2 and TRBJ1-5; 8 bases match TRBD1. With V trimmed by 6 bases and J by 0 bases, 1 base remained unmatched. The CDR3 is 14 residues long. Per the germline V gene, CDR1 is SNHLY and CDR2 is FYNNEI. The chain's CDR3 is CASRGQASNQPQHF. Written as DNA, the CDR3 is TGTGCCAGCAGGGGACAGGCTAGCAATCAGCCCCAGCATTTT.

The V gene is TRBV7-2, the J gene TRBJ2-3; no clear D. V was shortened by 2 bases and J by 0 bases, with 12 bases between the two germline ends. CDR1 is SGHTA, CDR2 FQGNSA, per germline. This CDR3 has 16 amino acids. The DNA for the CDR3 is TGTGCCAGCAGCTTATCCTCGAGATCTAGCACAGATACGCAGTATTTT. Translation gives CASSLSSRSSTDTQYF.

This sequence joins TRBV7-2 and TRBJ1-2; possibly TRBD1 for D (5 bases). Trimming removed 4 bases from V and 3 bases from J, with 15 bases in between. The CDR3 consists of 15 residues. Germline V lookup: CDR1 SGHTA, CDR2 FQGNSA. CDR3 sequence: CASSSRYQGYYGYTF. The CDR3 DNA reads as TGTGCCAGCAGCTCCCGCTATCAGGGCTACTATGGCTACACCTTC.

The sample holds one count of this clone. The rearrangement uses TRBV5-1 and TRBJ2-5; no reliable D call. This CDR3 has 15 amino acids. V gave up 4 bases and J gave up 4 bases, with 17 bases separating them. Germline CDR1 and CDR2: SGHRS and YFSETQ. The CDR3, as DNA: TGCGCCAGCAGCCCGTATATGGATGCCGTAGAGACCCAGTACTTC. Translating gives CASSPYMDAVETQYF.

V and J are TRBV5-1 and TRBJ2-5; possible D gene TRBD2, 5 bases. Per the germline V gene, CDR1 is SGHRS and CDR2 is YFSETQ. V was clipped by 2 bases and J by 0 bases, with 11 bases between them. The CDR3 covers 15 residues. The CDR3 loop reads CASSFGETYQETQYF. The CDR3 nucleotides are TGCGCCAGCAGCTTCGGGGAAACATACCAAGAGACCCAGTACTTC. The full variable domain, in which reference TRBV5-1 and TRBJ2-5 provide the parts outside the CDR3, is KAGVTQTPRYLIKTRGQQVTLSCSPISGHRSVSWYQQTPGQGLQFLFEYFSETQRNKGNFPGRFSGRQFSNSRSEMNVSTLELGDSALYLCASSFGETYQETQYFGPGTRLLVL.

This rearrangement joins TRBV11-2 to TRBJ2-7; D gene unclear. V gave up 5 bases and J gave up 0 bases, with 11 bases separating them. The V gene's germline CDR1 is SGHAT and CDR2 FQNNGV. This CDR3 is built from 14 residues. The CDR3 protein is CASSRPGVSYEQYF. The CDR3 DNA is TGTGCCAGCAGCCGGCCAGGCGTCTCCTACGAGCAGTACTTC.

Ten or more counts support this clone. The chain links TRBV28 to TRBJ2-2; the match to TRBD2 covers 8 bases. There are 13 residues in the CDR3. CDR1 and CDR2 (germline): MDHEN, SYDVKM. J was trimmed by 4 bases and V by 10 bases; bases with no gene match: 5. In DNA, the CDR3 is TGTGCCACCCGGGAGGGGGGCACCGGGGAGCTGTTTTTT. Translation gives CATREGGTGELFF.

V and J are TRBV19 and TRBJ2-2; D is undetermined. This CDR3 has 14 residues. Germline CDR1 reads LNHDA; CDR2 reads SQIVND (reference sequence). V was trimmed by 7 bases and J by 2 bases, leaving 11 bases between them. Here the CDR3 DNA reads TGTGCCAGTAAGCCGAGCATAAACACCGGGGAGCTGTTTTTT. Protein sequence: CASKPSINTGELFF.